This T cell receptor beta chain came from a study of blood T cell repertoires in COVID-19 (dated by TCRdb to about 2020). Background for the entire study: The collaborator samples originated in the United States, Italy and Spain and spanned the acute and convalescent phases of COVID-19. The prospective study material was composed of cDNA or gDNA derived from T cells, B-cell-depleted T cells, or PBMCs. The dataset comprised deeply sampled blood TCRbeta repertoires from subjects exposed to, actively infected with, or recovered from COVID-19. The repertoires were released in a freely available public database meant as a resource for research on the immune response to SARS-CoV-2. Samples came from the ongoing ImmuneRACE study (first 160 participants) plus 1,254 subjects from 6 global collaborators. A de-identified subject ID, COVID-19 status, age in years and sex were almost always included in the sample metadata. Where available, HLA class I and class II types were obtained from metadata supplied by the sample provider rather than from assay-based typing. The paper as a whole reports these results and caveats: How much clinical and demographic metadata was included differed by source and by participant, and the metadata was provided uncurated.

A second Seattle source provided samples from volunteer blood donors who had recovered from COVID-19. Whole blood was collected in K2EDTA tubes by collaborating institutions according to the institutions' own protocols. Collaborator samples were shipped for TCRbeta analysis as frozen whole blood, isolated PBMCs, or DNA extracted from either sample type. In this sample, this clone turned up once. This receptor's antigen is unknown. The input lacks base qualities; no much larger clone sits a single base away. The germline ends are 11 bases apart after V is trimmed by 5 bases and J by 0 bases. The CDR3 measures 15 amino acids from cysteine to phenylalanine. Just the 45-base CDR3 DNA is kept, in frame starting at base 1. Via the germline V gene, CDR1 is SGHVS and CDR2 FNYEAQ. TCRbeta CDR3 regions were amplified from genomic DNA using the immunoSEQ Assay, a bias-controlled multiplex PCR. In the paper's pipeline: Nucleated cell counts per sample were estimated from amplification of reference gene primers within the assay. Sequence reads were collapsed and filtered to measure the absolute abundance of every unique TCRbeta CDR3 rearrangement. For each sample, productive Simpson clonality was calculated by taking the square root of Simpson's diversity index across productive rearrangements. The source is immuneACCESS, and TCRdb retained only in-frame sequences with V and J called. Part of the clones is not carried over; for the studies checked, unresolved V genes explain less than half of this, and the remainder is unexplained. The DNA gave D and trimming, while V, J and clone size come from that table. Present in this sample are around 280,000 clones, roughly nine tenths of which were seen just once. 2% to 2.5% of the sample belongs to the ten largest clones.

The receptor chain draws on TRBV7-6 and TRBJ2-1; the D gene is perhaps TRBD2, from 5 matching bases. The sample consisted of peripheral blood. This TCR derives from a woman between 50 and 59 years old who had recovered from COVID-19. The sequence in DNA is TGTGCCAGCAGCCCCCTGGGGAGCTCCTACAATGAGCAGTTCTTC. Translated, this is CASSPLGSSYNEQFF.